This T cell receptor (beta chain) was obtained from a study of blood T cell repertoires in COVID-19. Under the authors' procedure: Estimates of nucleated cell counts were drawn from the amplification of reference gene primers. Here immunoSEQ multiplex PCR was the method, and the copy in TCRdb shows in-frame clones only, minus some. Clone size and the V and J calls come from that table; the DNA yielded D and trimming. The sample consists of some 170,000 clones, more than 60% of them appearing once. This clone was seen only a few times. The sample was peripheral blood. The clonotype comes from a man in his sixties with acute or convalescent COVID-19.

In nucleotides, the CDR3 is TGTGCCAGCAGTTTGTTTGGAGTTGGCTACACCTTC. As protein: CASSLFGVGYTF. The rearrangement joins TRBV27 to TRBJ1-2; the D is unclear. Trimming stripped 3 bases from V and 7 bases from J, with 9 bases between. Germline V CDR1 and CDR2: MNHEY, SMNVEV (reference sequence). This CDR3 is built from 12 residues.